This passage covers 2 T cell receptor beta chains from one sample sequenced in a study of brain T cells in children with intractable seizures. The table came from immunoSEQ multiplex PCR; TCRdb's copy has only in-frame clones and leaves some out. This sample has around 38,000 clones, with 75% to 95% found just once. The sequenced sample was peripheral blood, obtained at surgery. These receptor sequences come from a girl aged 2-10 years with tuberous sclerosis and intractable seizures.

V gene TRBV19 combines with J gene TRBJ2-6, with D possibly called TRBD1 or TRBD2 (5 bases each). The CDR3 length is 17 residues. Germline values: CDR1 LNHDA, CDR2 SQIVND (reference sequence). Deletions cut 2 bases from V and 4 bases from J, with 15 bases between. The CDR3 here is CASSISGTLGGANVLTF. As DNA, the CDR3 is TGTGCCAGTAGTATATCCGGGACCCTGGGAGGGGCCAACGTCCTGACTTTC. The whole variable domain, remainder taken from reference TRBV19 and TRBJ2-6, is DGGITQSPKYLFRKEGQNVTLSCEQNLNHDAMYWYRQDPGQGLRLIYYSQIVNDFQKGDIAEGYSVSREKKESFPLTVTSAQKNPTAFYLCASSISGTLGGANVLTFGAGSRLTVL.

Details on this clone: The identical CDR3 is also encoded by other nucleotide sequences in the sample. The gene calls are TRBV6-1 and TRBJ2-4, with D tentatively TRBD1 (5 bases). The CDR3 totals 13 residues. The germline V gene encodes CDR1 MNHNS and CDR2 SASEGT. Trimming stripped 0 bases from V and 7 bases from J, with 7 bases between. CDR3 sequence (DNA): TGTGCCAGCAGTGAAGCGCGACAGAACATTCAGTACTTC. Translating gives CASSEARQNIQYF.